The 8 T cell receptor beta chains below were found in one sample sequenced in a study of graft-versus-host responses after intestinal transplantation. Sequencing used immunoSEQ multiplex PCR; TCRdb keeps in-frame clones, though not all of them. The sample includes 74,000 or so clones, about 90% seen only once; the top ten take roughly 0.7%. Sequenced here: PBMCs, sampled 98 days after intestinal transplantation. Receptor source: a human patient who received an intestinal transplant, so some T cells may come from the graft donor.

V usage is TRBV5-1 and J usage is TRBJ1-2, with 12 bases matching TRBD1. Germline loops: CDR1 SGHRS, CDR2 YFSETQ. V was pared by 2 bases and J by 8 bases, with 7 bases of the junction left unmatched. This CDR3 comprises 15 residues. CDR3 nucleotides: TGCGCCAGCAGCTTTCCGGGACAGGGGGCGGAGGGCTACACCTTC. The encoded protein is CASSFPGQGAEGYTF.

This chain connects TRBV21-1 to TRBJ1-5. TRBV21-1 is shown as a pseudogene. The CDR3 has 17 amino acids. The CDR3 nucleotides are TGTGCCAGCAGCCCCCGGGCAGGCAGGCTAGAAGGGACCGCCCAGCATTTT. Residues: CASSPRAGRLEGTAQHF.

The rearrangement links TRBV4-1 to TRBJ1-3; D may be TRBD1 (5 bases). V lost 0 bases and J lost 2, with 14 bases in between. Germline CDR1 MGHRA, CDR2 YSYEKL. The CDR3 spans 17 residues. This CDR3 is CASSQDRQGLAGNTIYF. The CDR3 DNA reads as TGCGCCAGCAGCCAAGATCGGCAGGGTTTAGCTGGAAACACCATATATTTT.

The V call is TRBV28, the J call TRBJ2-1, with 8 bases identical to TRBD2. The CDR3 sequence is 16 residues long. Germline CDR1 is MDHEN and CDR2 is SYDVKM. The V and J ends lost 11 bases and 0 bases, in that order; junction bases with no gene match: 12. The CDR3 nucleotides are TGTGCCTCCCGGCTAGCGGGCGGGTACTCCTACAATGAGCAGTTCTTC. As protein: CASRLAGGYSYNEQFF.

The gene calls are TRBV6-6 and TRBJ2-5; D is unresolved. From germline, CDR1 is MNHNY and CDR2 SVGAGI (reference sequence). CDR3 size: 15 residues. Trimming removed 0 bases from V and 3 bases from J, with 11 bases in between. In DNA, the CDR3 is TGTGCCAGCAGTTACTCGACGTGGCAGGAAGAGACCCAGTACTTC. Protein product: CASSYSTWQEETQYF.

V gene TRBV5-6 combines with J gene TRBJ2-5; TRBD2 matches at 12 bases. CDR1 is SGHDT, CDR2 YYEEEE, per germline. This CDR3 has 15 amino acids. With V trimmed by 4 bases and J by 2 bases, 3 bases remained unmatched. The CDR3 is CASSATSGGQETQYF. The CDR3, as DNA: TGTGCCAGCAGCGCTACTAGCGGGGGGCAAGAGACCCAGTACTTC.

The J gene is TRBJ1-1, the V gene TRBV28; D is unresolved. CDR1 and CDR2 from the germline V gene are MDHEN and SYDVKM. There are 14 residues in the CDR3. Trimming cost V 2 bases and J 0 bases, with 7 bases left between them. CDR3 amino acids: CASSLTGMNTEAFF. The CDR3 bases are TGTGCCAGCAGTTTAACCGGGATGAACACTGAAGCTTTCTTT.

The chain joins TRBV5-1 to TRBJ2-1; 7 nucleotides agree with TRBD2. This CDR3 region has 16 residues. Germline values: CDR1 SGHRS, CDR2 YFSETQ. The V gene end was trimmed by 4 bases and the J gene end by 7 bases; junction bases not matched to a gene: 14. The CDR3 coding sequence is TGCGCCAGCAGCCCGGACTCTAGCGGTGTATCAAATGAGCAGTTCTTC. Its translation is CASSPDSSGVSNEQFF.